What follows are 18 T cell receptor beta chains derived from one specimen sequenced in a study of blood T cell repertoires in COVID-19. The repertoire was sequenced with immunoSEQ multiplex PCR; TCRdb's copy has only in-frame clones and lacks some. Of roughly 220,000 clones in the sample, 85% to 90% were seen once. Sequenced input: PBMCs or T cells enriched from blood (not recorded which). Receptors originate from a woman aged 45 to 65 with acute COVID-19.

The chain carries TRBV7-9 and TRBJ1-1; D uncertain. The CDR3 consists of 12 residues. V was shortened by 10 bases and J by 2 bases, with 11 bases between the two germline ends. Germline-derived CDR1 and CDR2 are SEHNR and FQNEAQ (reference sequence). The CDR3 DNA reads TGTGCCACGCACTCGGGAAACACTGAAGCTTTCTTT. It is translated as CATHSGNTEAFF.

CDR3 amino acids: CASTPMGRLNTEAFF. CDR3 coding DNA: TGTGCCAGCACCCCTATGGGGAGGTTGAACACTGAAGCTTTCTTT. This rearrangement joins TRBV5-8 to TRBJ1-1; no reliable D call. From germline, CDR1 is SGHTS and CDR2 YDEGEE. Trimming left V 6 bases short and J 0 bases short, with 15 bases between. CDR3 length equals 15 residues.

This clone was counted a few times. The rearrangement links TRBV12-3 or TRBV12-4 to TRBJ1-3; D not resolved. This CDR3 is 13 amino acids long. The V gene lost 3 bases and the J gene lost 0 bases, with 3 bases spanning the gap. The CDR3 DNA sequence: TGTGCCAGCAGTTTCATCTCTGGAAACACCATATATTTT. This codes for CASSFISGNTIYF.

The genes are TRBV30 and TRBJ1-5; D not certain. V lost 2 bases to trimming and J lost 2 bases, with 10 bases between them. Germline values: CDR1 GTSNPN, CDR2 SVGIG (reference sequence). The length of the CDR3 is 14 residues. As DNA, the CDR3 is TGTGCCTGGAGTTCTGGAGGAGGCAATCAGCCCCAGCATTTT. Residues: CAWSSGGGNQPQHF.

This chain links TRBV6-5 with TRBJ1-2; D perhaps matches TRBD1 (5 bases). Germline CDR1 and CDR2: MNHEY and SVGAGI. V lost 4 bases and J 9 bases, leaving 18 bases between the germline ends. The CDR3 consists of 14 residues. CDR3 coding DNA: TGTGCCAGCAGTTGGGGGAGGAATGGTGGGAGCTACACCTTC. The encoded protein is CASSWGRNGGSYTF.

The chain combines TRBV18 with TRBJ2-7; 10 bases agree with TRBD2. This CDR3 comprises 17 residues. Unmatched junction bases numbered 11, after V lost 1 base and J lost 5 bases. CDR1 KGHSH and CDR2 LQKENI come from the germline V gene. The CDR3 spells CASSPLQAGGPQHEQYF. DNA for the CDR3: TGTGCCAGCTCACCACTTCAAGCGGGAGGGCCTCAGCACGAGCAGTACTTC.

This clone appeared once. This chain links TRBV5-6 with TRBJ2-7; D not resolved. Germline values: CDR1 SGHDT, CDR2 YYEEEE. V lost 0 bases and J 12 bases, leaving 10 bases between the germline ends. CDR3 size: 11 residues. This CDR3 is CASSLGELRYF. In DNA, the CDR3 is TGTGCCAGCAGCTTGGGAGAGTTGCGGTACTTC.

The chain links TRBV7-9 to TRBJ1-4; 8 positions agree with TRBD1. The V gene's germline CDR1 is SEHNR and CDR2 FQNEAQ (reference sequence). The CDR3 is 16 amino acids. J lost 8 bases, V lost 7 bases, and 15 bases had no gene match. The DNA of the CDR3 is TGTGCCAGCAACGGAGAGCGACAGGGGTCCGGGGAAAAACTGTTTTTT. This encodes CASNGERQGSGEKLFF.

This clone was observed once. This chain uses TRBV5-1 with TRBJ2-5, with D possibly TRBD1 on 5 matching bases. This CDR3 is 14 amino acids long. V was shortened by 0 bases and J by 4 bases, with 10 bases between the two germline ends. The germline V gene encodes CDR1 SGHRS and CDR2 YFSETQ. CDR3 in amino acids: CASSLEGNGETQYF. In nucleotides, the CDR3 is TGCGCCAGCAGCTTGGAGGGGAATGGAGAGACCCAGTACTTC.

The chain couples TRBV10-3 to TRBJ1-1; D call uncertain. The ends were cut back, 0 bases at V and 7 bases at J, with 6 bases in the middle. The CDR3 runs 12 residues. From germline, CDR1 is ENHRY and CDR2 SYGVKD. CDR3 in amino acids: CAISESRREAFF. The CDR3 DNA sequence: TGTGCCATCAGTGAGTCGAGGCGTGAAGCTTTCTTT.

The chain couples TRBV7-3 to TRBJ2-3; a weak D match, TRBD2 (5 bases). Germline V gene sequence: CDR1 SGHTA, CDR2 FQGTGA. The CDR3 runs 13 residues. V lost 4 bases to trimming and J lost 4 bases, with 9 bases between them. This CDR3 is CASSSGGSDTQYF. The CDR3 region has the DNA TGTGCCAGCAGCTCGGGCGGGTCAGATACGCAGTATTTT.

This clone appeared many times. This chain joins TRBV18 and TRBJ2-7, with D possibly matching TRBD1 (5 bases). V lost 0 bases and J 7 bases, leaving 16 bases between the germline ends. The CDR3 is 15 residues long. Per the germline V gene, CDR1 is KGHSH and CDR2 is LQKENI. In DNA form, the CDR3 reads TGTGCCAGCTCACCACCGGGCAGGGCGCGTGTGGAGCAGTACTTC. Its protein is CASSPPGRARVEQYF.

DNA of the CDR3: TGTGCCAGCAGCCAAGTAGTAGCGGAAAGCTCCTACAATGAGCAGTTCTTC. Residues: CASSQVVAESSYNEQFF. The genes are TRBV4-2 and TRBJ2-1; possibly TRBD2 for D (6 bases). The CDR3 has 17 residues. The germline V gene has CDR1 LGHNA and CDR2 YNFKEQ. V lost 1 base, J lost 0 bases, and 13 bases lay in between.

The gene calls are TRBV19 and TRBJ2-7; 7 positions match TRBD1. The CDR3 is made up of 14 amino acids. The V gene's germline CDR1 is LNHDA and CDR2 SQIVND (reference sequence). V dropped 5 bases and J dropped 7; count of bases not matched to a gene: 11. The CDR3 protein is CASSLGQVLGEQYF. DNA of the CDR3: TGTGCCAGTAGTCTCGGACAGGTTTTGGGTGAGCAGTACTTC.

This clone was picked up one time. This sample also contains other DNA sequences that code for the same CDR3. The chain carries TRBV27 and TRBJ2-1, with 8 bases identical to TRBD2. Germline CDR1 is MNHEY and CDR2 is SMNVEV (reference sequence). Losses at the gene ends were 7 bases for V and 0 bases for J; bases not matched to a gene: 2. CDR3 length: 14 amino acids. The CDR3 nucleotides read TGTGCCAGCACAAGCGGGAGCTCCTACAATGAGCAGTTCTTC. Protein: CASTSGSSYNEQFF.

The V gene is TRBV28, the J gene TRBJ2-1, with TRBD2 identical over 8 bases. This CDR3 is built from 15 residues. Germline CDR1 reads MDHEN; CDR2 reads SYDVKM. V lost 7 bases and J lost 6; bases outside the gene matches: 11. The CDR3 nucleotides are TGTGCCAGCACTCCAGGAGGTAGCGGGATCAATGAGCAGTTCTTC. This sequence encodes CASTPGGSGINEQFF. Full variable domain (rest looked up from reference TRBV28 and TRBJ2-1): DVKVTQSSRYLVKRTGEKVFLECVQDMDHENMFWYRQDPGLGLRLIYFSYDVKMKEKGDIPEGYSVSREKKERFSLILESASTNQTSMYLCASTPGGSGINEQFFGPGTRLTVL.

This chain joins TRBV29-1 and TRBJ2-1, with 8 bases that match TRBD2. Trimming cost V 6 bases and J 8 bases; bases outside gene matches: 15. CDR3 length equals 15 residues. Germline-derived CDR1 and CDR2 are SQVTM and ANQGSEA. CDR3 region: CSVLHRSGGGDEQFF. In nucleotides, the CDR3 is TGCAGCGTCCTACACCGGTCGGGAGGGGGGGATGAGCAGTTCTTC.

The chain recombines TRBV7-2 with TRBJ2-1, with 10 bases that match TRBD2. Germline loops: CDR1 SGHTA, CDR2 FQGNSA. V was pared by 5 bases and J by 9 bases, with 13 bases of the junction left unmatched. The CDR3 has 16 amino acids. The CDR3 region is CASSAHGLAAVGEQFF. Here the CDR3 DNA reads TGTGCCAGCAGCGCCCACGGACTAGCGGCTGTGGGTGAGCAGTTCTTC.